This entry features one TCR beta chain sequence. Its antigen remains unidentified. This sample was taken from a study of T cell repertoires in cytomegalovirus infection. MiXCR was run by TCRdb on the reads, yielding one entry per CDR3 protein. In the table there are some 900,000 distinct CDR3 sequences, approximately 29% of which are singletons. The V gene lost 11 bases and the J gene lost 8 bases, with 10 bases spanning the gap. CDR3 length: 10 residues. From germline, CDR1 is SEHNR and CDR2 FQNEAQ (reference sequence). This chain uses TRBV7-9 with TRBJ2-1, with D possibly TRBD1 on 6 matching bases. The sample was cultured CD8+ T cells from PBMCs, taken from culture after CMV antigen stimulation. The sequence came from a human donor in good health (CMV status not recorded). Some clones in this sample may be carry-over from other donors' samples. The CDR3 spells CAAGVDEQFF. CDR3 nucleotide sequence: TGTGCCGCAGGGGTCGATGAGCAGTTCTTC.